This entry is about one TCR beta chain. The data were taken from a study of blood T cell repertoires in COVID-19. Study-level information: T cells, B-cell-depleted T cells, or PBMCs supplied cDNA or gDNA.

Those who participated ranged in age from roughly 18 to 90 years and resided in 20 to 25 US areas. Cohort allocation depended upon clinical history that participants reported. This CDR3 is 19 amino acids long. Germline V gene data show CDR1 as LGHDT and CDR2 as YNNKEL (reference sequence). V trimming: 1 base; J trimming: 5 bases; junction bases outside the gene matches: 16. Authors' analysis steps: The authors estimated nucleated cell counts from reference gene primer amplification. The protocol was immunoSEQ multiplex PCR, while the TCRdb copy is restricted to in-frame clones and leaves out a portion. The V and J calls and the clone size are those of that table, but D and trimming were determined from the DNA. The repertoire holds 200,000 to 300,000 clones, with 88% as singletons.

Material for sequencing was PBMCs or T cells enriched from blood (not recorded which). This clonotype was obtained from a middle-aged woman with acute COVID-19. The chain employs TRBV3-1 (or the pseudogene TRBV3-2) and TRBJ2-5; TRBD2 matches 10 bases. CDR3 in DNA: TGTGCCAGCAGCCAAGTCTTCCCTCTAGCGGGGGTGCCCGAGGAGACCCAGTACTTC. It specifies CASSQVFPLAGVPEETQYF.